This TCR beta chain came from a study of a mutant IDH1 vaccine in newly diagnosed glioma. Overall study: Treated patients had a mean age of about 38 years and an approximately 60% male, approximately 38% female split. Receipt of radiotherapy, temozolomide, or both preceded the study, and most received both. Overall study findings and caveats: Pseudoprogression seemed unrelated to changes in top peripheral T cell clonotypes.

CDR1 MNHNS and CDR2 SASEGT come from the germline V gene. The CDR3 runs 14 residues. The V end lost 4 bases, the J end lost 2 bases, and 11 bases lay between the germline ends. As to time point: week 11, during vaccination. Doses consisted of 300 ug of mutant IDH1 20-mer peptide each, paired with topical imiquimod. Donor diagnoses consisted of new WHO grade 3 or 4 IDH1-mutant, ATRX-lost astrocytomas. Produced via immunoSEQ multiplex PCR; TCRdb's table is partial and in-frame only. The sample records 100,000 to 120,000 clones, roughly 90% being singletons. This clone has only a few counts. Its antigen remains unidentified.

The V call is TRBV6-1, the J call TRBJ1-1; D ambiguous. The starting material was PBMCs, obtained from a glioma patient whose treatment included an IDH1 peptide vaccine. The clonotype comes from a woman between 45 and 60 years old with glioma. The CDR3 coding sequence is TGTGCCAGCAGTGCTCGCAGACTAAACACTGAAGCTTTCTTT. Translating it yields CASSARRLNTEAFF.